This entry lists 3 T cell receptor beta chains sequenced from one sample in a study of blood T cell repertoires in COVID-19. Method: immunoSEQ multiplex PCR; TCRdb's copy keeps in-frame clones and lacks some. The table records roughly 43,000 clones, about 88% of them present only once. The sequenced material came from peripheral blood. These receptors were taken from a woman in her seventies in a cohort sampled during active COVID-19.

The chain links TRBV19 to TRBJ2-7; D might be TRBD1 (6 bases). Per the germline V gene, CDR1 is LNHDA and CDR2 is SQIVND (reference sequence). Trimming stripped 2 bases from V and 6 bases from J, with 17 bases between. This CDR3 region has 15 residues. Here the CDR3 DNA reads TGTGCCAGTAGTATATCGGGACACGAGGGGGTCGAGCAGTACTTC. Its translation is CASSISGHEGVEQYF. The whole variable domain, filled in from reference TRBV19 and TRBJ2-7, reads DGGITQSPKYLFRKEGQNVTLSCEQNLNHDAMYWYRQDPGQGLRLIYYSQIVNDFQKGDIAEGYSVSREKKESFPLTVTSAQKNPTAFYLCASSISGHEGVEQYFGPGTRLTVT.

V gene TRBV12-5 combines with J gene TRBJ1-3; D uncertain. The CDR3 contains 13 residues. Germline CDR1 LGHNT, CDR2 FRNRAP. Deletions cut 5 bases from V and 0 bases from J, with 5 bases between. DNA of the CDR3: TGTGCTAGTGGTCACACCTCTGGAAACACCATATATTTT. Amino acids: CASGHTSGNTIYF. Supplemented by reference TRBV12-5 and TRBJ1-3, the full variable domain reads DARVTQTPRHKVTEMGQEVTMRCQPILGHNTVFWYRQTMMQGLELLAYFRNRAPLDDSGMPKDRFSAEMPDATLATLKIQPSEPRDSAVYFCASGHTSGNTIYFGEGSWLTVV.

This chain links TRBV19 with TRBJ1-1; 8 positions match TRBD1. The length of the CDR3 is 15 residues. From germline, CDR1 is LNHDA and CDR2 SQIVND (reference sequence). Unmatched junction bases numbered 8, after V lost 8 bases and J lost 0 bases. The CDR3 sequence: CASAEEGQVNTEAFF. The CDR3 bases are TGTGCCAGTGCCGAAGAGGGACAGGTGAACACTGAAGCTTTCTTT.